This T cell receptor beta chain appears in the sequencing data of a study of cytomegalovirus exposure and HLA in healthy donors. Study-level findings and limits: An analysis was carried out later, and it reportedly showed fewer N-insertions in an Asian-associated ancestry cluster than the 666-donor mean. Segments of the TCR beta V type were, in most cases, productive about 87% or about 30% of the time in an earlier analysis. Immune exposure information available was restricted to CMV serostatus.

A note on this clone: Its antigen is currently unknown.

The PCR employed 60 Vbeta primers together with 13 Jbeta primers. Assay: immunoSEQ multiplex PCR; the TCRdb copy retains only in-frame clones and omits some. Of some 170,000 clones detected, almost 80% appear once; the ten largest clones hold less than 8%. At the time of sampling, donors were nominally healthy, though unrecorded immune exposures were likely. Germline loops: CDR1 SNHLY, CDR2 FYNNEI. This CDR3 comprises 15 residues. With 5 bases removed from V and 0 bases from J, the gap between germline ends came to 11 bases. The sequenced sample consisted of PBMCs. The gene calls are TRBV2 and TRBJ2-1, with D possibly matching TRBD1 (5 bases). The receptor was isolated from a man in his forties in good health and CMV-seropositive. CDR3 sequence (DNA): TGTGCCAGCAGTCTGGACACCAGCTCCTACAATGAGCAGTTCTTC. This codes for CASSLDTSSYNEQFF. Full variable domain (remainder filled in from reference TRBV2 and TRBJ2-1): EPEVTQTPSHQVTQMGQEVILRCVPISNHLYFYWYRQILGQKVEFLVSFYNNEISEKSEIFDDQFSVERPDGSNFTLKIRSTKLEDSAMYFCASSLDTSSYNEQFFGPGTRLTVL.